The clone carrying this TCR beta chain has more than one count but fewer than ten. Drawing of peripheral blood yielded roughly 9.3 milliliters from each donor. The amount of total RNA extracted per sample was at least 5.5 micrograms. Through a sample-barcoded 5' primer and a J-beta primer mix, a second PCR was run for roughly 7 to 11 cycles. MiXCR, run by TCRdb on the 5' RACE reads, gives a single entry per CDR3 protein. The repertoire consists of roughly 2 million distinct CDR3 sequences, with just under 50% occurring once and the leading ten covering over 2%. These data originate in a study of blood T cells in healthy people across ages. Looking at the study overall: About one barcoded TCR beta cDNA was captured per two T cells.

The ends were cut back, 3 bases at V and 5 bases at J, with 16 bases in the middle. Germline assignment: CDR1 DFQATT and CDR2 SNEGSKA (reference sequence). CDR3 length: 14 amino acids. The source is a woman aged 40 to 50 in good health. Specimen: blood. The rearrangement links TRBV20-1 to TRBJ2-5; D is possibly TRBD2 (6 bases). In DNA form, the CDR3 reads TGCAGTGCTAGCCGCGGGGTCGGGGTGGAGACCCAGTACTTC. This codes for CSASRGVGVETQYF.